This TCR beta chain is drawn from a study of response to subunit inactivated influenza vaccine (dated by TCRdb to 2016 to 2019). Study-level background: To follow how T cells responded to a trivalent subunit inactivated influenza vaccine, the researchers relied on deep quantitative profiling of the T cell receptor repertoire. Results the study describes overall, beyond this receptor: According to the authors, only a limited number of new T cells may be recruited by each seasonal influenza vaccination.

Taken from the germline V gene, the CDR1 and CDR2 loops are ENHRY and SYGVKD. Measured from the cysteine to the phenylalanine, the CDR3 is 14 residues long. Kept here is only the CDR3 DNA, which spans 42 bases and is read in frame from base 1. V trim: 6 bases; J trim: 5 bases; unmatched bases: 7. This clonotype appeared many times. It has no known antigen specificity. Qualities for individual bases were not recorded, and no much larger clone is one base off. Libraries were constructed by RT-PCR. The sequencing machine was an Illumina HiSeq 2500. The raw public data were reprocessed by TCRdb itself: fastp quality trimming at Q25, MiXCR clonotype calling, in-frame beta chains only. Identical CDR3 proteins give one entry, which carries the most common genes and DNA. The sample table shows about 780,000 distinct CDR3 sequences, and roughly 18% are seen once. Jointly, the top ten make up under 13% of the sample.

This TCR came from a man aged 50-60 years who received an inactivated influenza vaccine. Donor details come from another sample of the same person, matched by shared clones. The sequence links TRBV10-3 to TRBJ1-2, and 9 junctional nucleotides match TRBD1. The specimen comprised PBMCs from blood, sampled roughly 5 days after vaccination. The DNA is TGTGCCATCAGCCTAGGGACAGGGCGGTATGGCTACACCTTC. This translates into CAISLGTGRYGYTF.